These T cell receptor beta chains were read from a single sample in a study of control samples from healthy donors and cancer patients. Repertoires were generated with immunoSEQ multiplex PCR, while TCRdb's copy carries only in-frame clones and drops some. The sample consists of some 49,000 clones, 65% to 90% of them appearing once. Sequencing used PBMCs. These receptors were taken from a woman aged 45 to 65 with lung cancer. CDR3s include the opening cysteine and the closing phenylalanine or tryptophan. Fields, in order: CDR3 length, V gene, clone size, J gene, D gene, CDR3 DNA, CDR3 protein. The D gene is left open where the match is weak. Not every row has a clone size; where given, it reads once, few, many or a size class.

>16|TRBV5-1|-|TRBJ2-1|-
TGCGCCAGCAGCCCGGGACTGCTAAGCTCCTACAATGAGCAGTTCTTC
CASSPGLLSSYNEQFF
>10|TRBV4-2|-|TRBJ1-2|-
TGTGCCAGCAGCCAAGGTGGCTACACCTTC
CASSQGGYTF
>15|TRBV5-4|-|TRBJ1-1|TRBD1
TGTGCCAGCAGCTCCGTCCAGGGGGAAGGAACTGAAGCTTTCTTT
CASSSVQGEGTEAFF
>11|TRBV5-8|-|TRBJ2-7|-
TGTGCCAGCAGCTTGATGCGGGACGAGTACTTC
CASSLMRDEYF
>15|TRBV6-5|-|TRBJ2-2|-
TGTGCCAGCAGGTCCCCGGGACAGAACACCGGGGAGCTGTTTTTT
CASRSPGQNTGELFF
>15|TRBV6-2/TRBV6-3|few|TRBJ1-1|TRBD1
TGTGCCAGCAGTTACTCCCCAGGGGGATTCACTGAAGCTTTCTTT
CASSYSPGGFTEAFF
>16|TRBV7-6|-|TRBJ2-5|-
TGTGCCAGCAGCTTTGACAGCTCCTCTATTCAAGAGACCCAGTACTTC
CASSFDSSSIQETQYF
>14|TRBV19|-|TRBJ1-2|-
TGTGCCAGTAGTACCGAAACAGGGCTCGATGGCTACACCTTC
CASSTETGLDGYTF
>16|TRBV30|-|TRBJ1-2|-
TGTGCCTGGAGTCCAACCAGGGTTCACGCTAACTATGGCTACACCTTC
CAWSPTRVHANYGYTF
>15|TRBV24-1|-|TRBJ2-5|TRBD1
TGTGCCACCAGTGAGCCCGGACAGGGGGGAGAGACCCAGTACTTC
CATSEPGQGGETQYF
>18|TRBV14|-|TRBJ2-3|TRBD1
TGTGCCAGCAGCCAAGATTTGTTCCCGGGACAGGGAACAGATACGCAGTATTTT
CASSQDLFPGQGTDTQYF
>13|TRBV7-3|once|TRBJ1-1|-
TGTGCCAGCAGCTTACAGGGGAACACTGAAGCTTTCTTT
CASSLQGNTEAFF
>14|TRBV24-1|-|TRBJ1-5|-
TGTGCCACCAGTGATTCCCTATTTAGTCAGCCCCAGCATTTT
CATSDSLFSQPQHF
>14|TRBV5-1|once|TRBJ1-1|-
TGCGCCAGCAGCTTGGAGGGGAGCGACACTGAAGCTTTCTTT
CASSLEGSDTEAFF
>14|TRBV9|-|TRBJ1-3|-
TGTGCCAGCAGCGTTGAGAGTTCTGGAAACACCATATATTTT
CASSVESSGNTIYF
>17|TRBV5-1|once|TRBJ1-3|-
TGCGCCAGCAGTTTAAGGGGAAGAGGAAGCTCTGGAAACACCATATATTTT
CASSLRGRGSSGNTIYF
>15|TRBV18|-|TRBJ2-3|-
TGTGCCAGCTCACCTTCAATGCAGATTCGAGATACGCAGTATTTT
CASSPSMQIRDTQYF
>14|TRBV6-5|once|TRBJ1-5|TRBD1
TGTGCCAGCAGGACCGACAGGGGAGGACAGCCCCAGCATTTT
CASRTDRGGQPQHF
>15|TRBV5-1|-|TRBJ1-1|TRBD1
TGCGCCAGCAGCCCCACAGGGGGAGTGGGCACTGAAGCTTTCTTT
CASSPTGGVGTEAFF
>14|TRBV18|-|TRBJ2-7|TRBD1
TGTGCCAGCTCACCCCGGACAGGTTCCTACGAGCAGTACTTC
CASSPRTGSYEQYF